The clone carrying this T cell receptor (beta chain) has a single count. Negative isolation was used for CD8+ and CD4+ T cells, and FACS enrichment was applied to TEMRA cells. This sample stems from a study of CD8 T cells in Susac syndrome. Overall study: Within the sequenced group of Susac syndrome patients, roughly six showed active disease and eight were in remission.

CDR1 is SGDLS, CDR2 YYNGEE, per germline. The V and J ends lost 0 bases and 5 bases respectively, with 8 bases between them. The CDR3 is 13 amino acids. About 0.45 to 1 ug RNA was reverse transcribed with random hexamers. An immunoSEQ multiplex PCR amplified TCR beta CDR3 over 54 Vbeta and 13 Jbeta. TCRdb re-derived calls from the immunoSEQ multiplex PCR reads in MiXCR, one entry per CDR3 protein. The sample yields some 96,000 distinct CDR3 sequences, roughly 94% seen once. What was sequenced was CD4+ T cells from PBMCs. The chain carries TRBV9 and TRBJ2-5; D is undetermined. The receptor comes from a human donor with Susac syndrome. The CDR3 loop reads CASSVGPAETQYF. Here the CDR3 DNA reads TGTGCCAGCAGCGTAGGTCCTGCGGAGACCCAGTACTTC. Full variable domain (missing parts from reference TRBV9 and TRBJ2-5): DSGVTQTPKHLITATGQRVTLRCSPRSGDLSVYWYQQSLDQGLQFLIQYYNGEERAKGNILERFSAQQFPDLHSELNLSSLELGDSALYFCASSVGPAETQYFGPGTRLLVL.